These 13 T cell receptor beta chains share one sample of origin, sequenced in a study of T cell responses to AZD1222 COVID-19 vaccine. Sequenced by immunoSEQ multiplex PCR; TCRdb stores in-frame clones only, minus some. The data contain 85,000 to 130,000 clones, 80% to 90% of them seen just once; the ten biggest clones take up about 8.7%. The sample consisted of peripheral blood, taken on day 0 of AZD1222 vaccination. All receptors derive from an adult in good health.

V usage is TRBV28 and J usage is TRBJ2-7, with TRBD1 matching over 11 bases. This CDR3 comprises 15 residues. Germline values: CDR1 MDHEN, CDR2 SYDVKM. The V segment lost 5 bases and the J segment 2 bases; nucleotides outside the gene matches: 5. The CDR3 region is CASSAPGQGAYEQYF. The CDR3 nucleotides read TGTGCCAGCAGTGCCCCGGGACAGGGGGCCTACGAGCAGTACTTC.

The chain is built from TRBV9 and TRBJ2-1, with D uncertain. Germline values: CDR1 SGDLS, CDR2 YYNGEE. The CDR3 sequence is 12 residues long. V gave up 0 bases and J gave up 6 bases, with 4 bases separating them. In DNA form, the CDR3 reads TGTGCCAGCAGCGTAGTCTTCAATGAGCAGTTCTTC. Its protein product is CASSVVFNEQFF.

Here the CDR3 DNA reads TGTGCCACCAGTGGAGGAGGAGGGGAAAAACTGTTTTTT. It is translated as CATSGGGGEKLFF. This chain joins TRBV24-1 and TRBJ1-4; D gene unclear. V was trimmed by 5 bases and J by 8 bases, leaving 11 bases between them. Germline V gene sequence: CDR1 KGHDR, CDR2 SFDVKD. CDR3 length: 13 residues.

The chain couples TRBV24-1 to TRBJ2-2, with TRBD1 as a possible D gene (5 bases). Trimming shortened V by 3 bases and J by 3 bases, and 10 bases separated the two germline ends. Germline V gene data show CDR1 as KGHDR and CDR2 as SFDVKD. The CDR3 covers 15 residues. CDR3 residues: CATSDNRRDTGELFF. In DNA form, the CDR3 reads TGTGCCACCAGTGATAATCGCAGGGACACCGGGGAGCTGTTTTTT.

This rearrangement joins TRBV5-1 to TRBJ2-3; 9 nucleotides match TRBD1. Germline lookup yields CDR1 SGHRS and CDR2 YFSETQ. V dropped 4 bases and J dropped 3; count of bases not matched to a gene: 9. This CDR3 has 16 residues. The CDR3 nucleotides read TGCGCCAGCAGCATGGGGACAGGGATGAGTACAGATACGCAGTATTTT. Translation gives CASSMGTGMSTDTQYF.

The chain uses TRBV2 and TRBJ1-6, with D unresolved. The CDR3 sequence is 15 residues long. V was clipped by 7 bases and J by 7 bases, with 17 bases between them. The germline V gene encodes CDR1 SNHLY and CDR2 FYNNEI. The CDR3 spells CASKEDGGTNSPLHF. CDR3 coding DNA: TGTGCCAGCAAAGAGGACGGAGGCACGAATTCACCCCTCCACTTT.

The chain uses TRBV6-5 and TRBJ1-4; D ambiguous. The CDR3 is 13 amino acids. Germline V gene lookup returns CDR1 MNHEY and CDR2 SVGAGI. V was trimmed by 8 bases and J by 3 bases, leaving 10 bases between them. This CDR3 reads CASREHPNEKLFF. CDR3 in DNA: TGTGCCAGCCGCGAACACCCTAATGAAAAACTGTTTTTT.

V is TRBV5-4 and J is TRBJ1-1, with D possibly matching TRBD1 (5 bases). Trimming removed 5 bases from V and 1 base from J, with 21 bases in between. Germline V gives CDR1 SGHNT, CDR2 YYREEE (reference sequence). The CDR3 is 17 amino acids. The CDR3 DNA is TGTGCCAGCAGGCAGGCCTCGGGACTATCAAAGAACACTGAAGCTTTCTTT. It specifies CASRQASGLSKNTEAFF.

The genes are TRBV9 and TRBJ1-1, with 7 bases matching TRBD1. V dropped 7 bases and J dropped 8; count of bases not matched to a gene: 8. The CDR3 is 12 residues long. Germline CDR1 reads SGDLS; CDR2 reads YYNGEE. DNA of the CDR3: TGTGCCAGCGGGTCCCCGGGACAGGAAGCTTTCTTT. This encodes CASGSPGQEAFF. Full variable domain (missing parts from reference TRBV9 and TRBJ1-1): DSGVTQTPKHLITATGQRVTLRCSPRSGDLSVYWYQQSLDQGLQFLIQYYNGEERAKGNILERFSAQQFPDLHSELNLSSLELGDSALYFCASGSPGQEAFFGQGTRLTVV.

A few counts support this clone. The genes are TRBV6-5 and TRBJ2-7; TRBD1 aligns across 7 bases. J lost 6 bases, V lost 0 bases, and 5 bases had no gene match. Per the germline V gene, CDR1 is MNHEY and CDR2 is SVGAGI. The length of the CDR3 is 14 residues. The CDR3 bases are TGTGCCAGCAGTTACTCGACAGGGAATCGCGAGCAGTACTTC. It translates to CASSYSTGNREQYF.

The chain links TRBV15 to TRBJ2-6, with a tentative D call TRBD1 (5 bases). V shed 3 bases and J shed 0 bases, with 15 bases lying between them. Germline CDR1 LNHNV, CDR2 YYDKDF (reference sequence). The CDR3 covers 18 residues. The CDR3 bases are TGTGCCACCAGCAGCAAAACAGGCCCTGGCTCTGGGGCCAACGTCCTGACTTTC. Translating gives CATSSKTGPGSGANVLTF.

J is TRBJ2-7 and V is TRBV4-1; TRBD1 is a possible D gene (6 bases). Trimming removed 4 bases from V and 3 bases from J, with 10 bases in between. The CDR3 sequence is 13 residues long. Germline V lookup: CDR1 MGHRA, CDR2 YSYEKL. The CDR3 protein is CASSPGQIYEQYF. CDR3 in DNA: TGCGCCAGCAGCCCAGGACAGATCTACGAGCAGTACTTC.

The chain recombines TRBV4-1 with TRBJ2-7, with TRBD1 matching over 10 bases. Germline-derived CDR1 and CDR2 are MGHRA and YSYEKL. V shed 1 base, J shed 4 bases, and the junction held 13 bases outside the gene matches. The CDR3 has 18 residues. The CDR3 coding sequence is TGCGCCAGCAGCCAAGGCCTTCAGACGGGACAGGGGATATACGAGCAGTACTTC. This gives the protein CASSQGLQTGQGIYEQYF.